Listed here are 23 T cell receptor beta chains from one sample, sequenced in a study of blood T cell repertoires in COVID-19 (dated by TCRdb to the early 2020s). Libraries came from the immunoSEQ multiplex PCR assay. The table was pulled from immuneACCESS by TCRdb, which kept in-frame rearrangements only. Such tables lose some clones; where checked, under half of the loss comes from unresolved V genes, and the rest has no known cause. For this sample there are around 120,000 clones; about four fifths appear just once. The ten largest clones take up approximately 2.5% of the sample. Sequenced input: peripheral blood. The receptors originated from a man between 70 and 80 years old with acute or convalescent COVID-19.

This clone has more than one count but fewer than ten. V and J are TRBV15 and TRBJ1-2; D not resolved. This CDR3 is 17 amino acids long. Trimming shortened V by 0 bases and J by 2 bases, and 16 bases separated the two germline ends. Germline assignment: CDR1 LNHNV and CDR2 YYDKDF (reference sequence). CDR3 in DNA: TGTGCCACCAGCAGAGATTTAACAGCGGCGGAGAACTATGGCTACACCTTC. This translates into CATSRDLTAAENYGYTF.

The chain joins TRBV5-6 to TRBJ1-1, with D tentatively TRBD1 (6 bases). Trimming shortened V by 4 bases and J by 1 base, and 20 bases separated the two germline ends. This CDR3 comprises 17 residues. Germline values: CDR1 SGHDT, CDR2 YYEEEE. DNA for the CDR3: TGTGCCAGCAGCCTCCTTGGCAGGGGACGTGGGAACACTGAAGCTTTCTTT. Translation: CASSLLGRGRGNTEAFF.

The genes are TRBV13 and TRBJ1-6, with 9 bases aligning to TRBD1. CDR3 size: 16 residues. V trimming: 5 bases; J trimming: 5 bases; junction bases outside the gene matches: 7. Per germline, CDR1 PRHDT and CDR2 FYEKMQ (reference sequence). This CDR3 is CASSRGQGFNNSPLHF. Written as DNA, the CDR3 is TGTGCCAGCAGCCGAGGACAGGGGTTTAATAATTCACCCCTCCACTTT.

This chain uses TRBV7-2 with TRBJ2-7; 13 bases align to TRBD2. This CDR3 comprises 16 residues. CDR1 and CDR2 from the germline V gene are SGHTA and FQGNSA. After removal of 1 base from V and 2 bases from J, the junction contained 2 bases not matched to a gene. Here the CDR3 DNA reads TGTGCCAGCAGCTTAGAAGGGACTAGCGGGGCCTACGAGCAGTACTTC. Residues: CASSLEGTSGAYEQYF.

J is TRBJ1-5 and V is TRBV6-2 or TRBV6-3, with 10 bases lining up with TRBD1. The CDR3 is made up of 16 amino acids. The V gene's germline CDR1 is MNHEY and CDR2 SVGEGT. V lost 0 bases to trimming and J lost 7 bases; unmatched junction nucleotides: 6. CDR3 DNA: TGTGCCAGCAGTTACTCGGGGACAGGGGCGAAACAGCCCCAGCATTTT. It yields the protein CASSYSGTGAKQPQHF.

As DNA, the CDR3 is TGTGCCAGCAGCCTACCCCCGGGACATGCCAACAATGAGCAGTTCTTC. Its protein is CASSLPPGHANNEQFF. V and J are TRBV11-3 and TRBJ2-1; D might be TRBD1 (6 bases). Germline V gene sequence: CDR1 SGHNT, CDR2 YENEEA. The ends were cut back, 5 bases at V and 5 bases at J, with 19 bases in the middle. The CDR3 loop spans 16 amino acids.

This rearrangement joins TRBV5-1 to TRBJ2-2; 7 bases map to TRBD1. CDR1 and CDR2 (germline): SGHRS, YFSETQ. J gave up 5 bases and V 0 bases, and 4 bases lay outside the gene matches. The length of the CDR3 is 15 residues. The CDR3 sequence is CASSLEGAVTGELFF. CDR3 nucleotides: TGCGCCAGCAGCTTGGAGGGGGCAGTTACCGGGGAGCTGTTTTTT.

V and J are TRBV7-3 and TRBJ2-1; TRBD1 aligns across 10 bases. The V gene's germline CDR1 is SGHTA and CDR2 FQGTGA. With V trimmed by 5 bases and J by 5 bases, 6 bases remained unmatched. The length of the CDR3 is 15 residues. CDR3 coding DNA: TGTGCCAGCAGCCAAGGACAGGGGGTGAACAATGAGCAGTTCTTC. Protein product: CASSQGQGVNNEQFF.

V usage is TRBV18 and J usage is TRBJ1-2; TRBD1 agrees at 7 bases. This CDR3 region has 14 residues. V lost 3 bases to trimming and J lost 4 bases; unmatched junction nucleotides: 5. Germline CDR1 is KGHSH and CDR2 is LQKENI. Here the CDR3 DNA reads TGTGCCAGCTCACCCGACAGGGATCCCTATGGCTACACCTTC. It yields the protein CASSPDRDPYGYTF.

The J gene is TRBJ1-2, the V gene TRBV6-2 or TRBV6-3; the D is unclear. The germline V gene encodes CDR1 MNHEY and CDR2 SVGEGT. This CDR3 comprises 17 residues. Trimming took 2 bases from V and 5 from J, leaving 21 bases between them. In nucleotides, the CDR3 is TGTGCCAGCAGTTACGTTCGATCGGAGGGAGGCGGGTATGGCTACACCTTC. This translates into CASSYVRSEGGGYGYTF.

The V gene is TRBV7-8, the J gene TRBJ1-2, with 7 bases aligning to TRBD1. V trimming: 5 bases; J trimming: 8 bases; junction bases outside the gene matches: 11. CDR1 and CDR2 (germline): SGHVS, FQNEAQ. The CDR3 totals 14 residues. The CDR3, as DNA: TGTGCCAGCAGCAGGGGGCTCTCAACCCGGGGCTACACCTTC. As protein: CASSRGLSTRGYTF.

The CDR3 loop is CASSQRIGVSGNTIYF. The CDR3 DNA is TGCGCCAGCAGCCAAAGAATAGGGGTTAGTGGAAACACCATATATTTT. V usage is TRBV4-3 and J usage is TRBJ1-3; perhaps TRBD1 as D (5 bases). Germline V gene sequence: CDR1 LGHNA, CDR2 YSLEER. The CDR3 is 16 amino acids. Trimming stripped 2 bases from V and 3 bases from J, with 14 bases between.

Here the CDR3 DNA reads TGTGCCAGCAGCTTAGGGAATACAGGGATCAACTATGGCTACACCTTC. It is translated as CASSLGNTGINYGYTF. The rearrangement joins TRBV7-2 to TRBJ1-2; possible D gene TRBD1, 6 bases. CDR3 length: 16 residues. Germline V gene sequence: CDR1 SGHTA, CDR2 FQGNSA. V lost 1 base, J lost 2 bases, and 14 bases lay in between.

V is TRBV6-5 and J is TRBJ2-1; 7 bases match TRBD1. CDR1 is MNHEY, CDR2 SVGAGI, per germline. There are 15 residues in the CDR3. V lost 6 bases and J lost 2; bases outside the gene matches: 7. This chain's CDR3 is CASSLTGTAYNEQFF. The CDR3 nucleotides are TGTGCCAGCAGCCTAACCGGGACAGCCTACAATGAGCAGTTCTTC.

V is TRBV30 and J is TRBJ1-1; D might be TRBD1 (6 bases). The V and J ends lost 5 bases and 2 bases respectively, with 12 bases between them. The CDR3 runs 13 residues. CDR1 is GTSNPN and CDR2 is SVGIG in the germline V gene (reference sequence). The CDR3 sequence: CAWLAGANTEAFF. The DNA of the CDR3 is TGTGCCTGGCTTGCGGGGGCTAACACTGAAGCTTTCTTT.

This chain connects TRBV4-2 to TRBJ2-5, with 12 nucleotides matching TRBD2. V shed 2 bases and J 1 base; nucleotides not matched to a gene: 2. The germline V gene encodes CDR1 LGHNA and CDR2 YNFKEQ. The CDR3 loop spans 16 amino acids. The DNA for the CDR3 is TGTGCCAGCAGCCAAACTAGCGGGGGGTCCCAAGAGACCCAGTACTTC. Its protein is CASSQTSGGSQETQYF.

The chain is built from TRBV28 and TRBJ2-2, with TRBD2 as a possible D gene (5 bases). V dropped 2 bases and J dropped 13 bases, with 11 bases sitting between them. Germline CDR1 MDHEN, CDR2 SYDVKM. The CDR3 has 12 amino acids. CDR3 loop: CASSLTPRGLFF. In nucleotides, the CDR3 is TGTGCCAGCAGTTTAACCCCACGGGGGCTGTTTTTT.

J is TRBJ1-6 and V is TRBV5-6; D remains unclear. From germline, CDR1 is SGHDT and CDR2 YYEEEE. This CDR3 comprises 15 residues. With 4 bases removed from V and 10 bases from J, the gap between germline ends came to 18 bases. In nucleotides, the CDR3 is TGTGCCAGCAGCCTAGTCGCCAACGGAGGCTCACCCCTCCACTTT. It is translated as CASSLVANGGSPLHF.

V is TRBV6-1 and J is TRBJ1-6, with D possibly TRBD1 on 6 matching bases. V gave up 3 bases and J gave up 7 bases, with 10 bases separating them. Germline CDR1 MNHNS, CDR2 SASEGT. The CDR3 sequence is 14 residues long. Here the CDR3 reads CASSDRGGNSPLHF. In DNA form, the CDR3 reads TGTGCCAGCAGTGACAGGGGCGGCAATTCACCCCTCCACTTT.

This chain joins TRBV5-1 and TRBJ1-2, with TRBD1 identical over 8 bases. V gave up 4 bases and J gave up 3 bases; unmatched junction bases: 5. Germline V gives CDR1 SGHRS, CDR2 YFSETQ. The CDR3 runs to 14 residues. Here the CDR3 DNA reads TGCGCCAGCAGCCCGGGACAGGCATACTATGGCTACACCTTC. Translation: CASSPGQAYYGYTF. Together with reference TRBV5-1 and TRBJ1-2, the CDR3 gives the full variable domain: KAGVTQTPRYLIKTRGQQVTLSCSPISGHRSVSWYQQTPGQGLQFLFEYFSETQRNKGNFPGRFSGRQFSNSRSEMNVSTLELGDSALYLCASSPGQAYYGYTFGSGTRLTVV.

This chain links TRBV6-2 or TRBV6-3 with TRBJ1-5, with 10 bases fitting TRBD1. The CDR3 has 15 amino acids. V shed 0 bases and J 6 bases; nucleotides not matched to a gene: 2. The germline CDR1 and CDR2 sequences are MNHEY and SVGEGT. CDR3 residues: CASSYSGQGVQPQHF. CDR3 coding DNA: TGTGCCAGCAGTTACTCCGGACAGGGGGTTCAGCCCCAGCATTTT.

The sample holds a few counts of this clone. The chain employs TRBV4-3 and TRBJ1-5; D is possibly TRBD1 (5 bases). The germline V gene encodes CDR1 LGHNA and CDR2 YSLEER. Trimming removed 1 base at V and 6 bases at J, with 13 bases between. The CDR3 loop spans 15 amino acids. CDR3 residues: CASSQVVGPVQPQHF. CDR3 coding DNA: TGCGCCAGCAGCCAAGTCGTGGGGCCGGTTCAGCCCCAGCATTTT.

This chain links TRBV6-5 with TRBJ1-1; TRBD1 aligns across 8 bases. Unmatched junction bases numbered 10, after V lost 10 bases and J lost 6 bases. CDR3 length: 13 amino acids. Germline CDR1 MNHEY, CDR2 SVGAGI. The CDR3 DNA reads TGTGCCACCGAAACAGGGGGTGTCGCTGAAGCTTTCTTT. Its translation is CATETGGVAEAFF.